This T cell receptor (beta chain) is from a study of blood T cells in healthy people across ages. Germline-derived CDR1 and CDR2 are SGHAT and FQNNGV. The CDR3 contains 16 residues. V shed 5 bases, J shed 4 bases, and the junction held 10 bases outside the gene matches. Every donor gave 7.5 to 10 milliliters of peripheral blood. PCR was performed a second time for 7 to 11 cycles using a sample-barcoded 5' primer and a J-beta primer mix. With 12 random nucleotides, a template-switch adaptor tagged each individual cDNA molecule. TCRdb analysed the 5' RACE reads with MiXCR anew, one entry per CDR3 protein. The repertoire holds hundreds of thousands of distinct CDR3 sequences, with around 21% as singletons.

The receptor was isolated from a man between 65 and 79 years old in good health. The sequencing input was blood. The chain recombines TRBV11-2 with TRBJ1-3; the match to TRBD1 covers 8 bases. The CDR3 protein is CASSLTGARGGNTIYF. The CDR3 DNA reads TGTGCCAGCAGCCTGACAGGGGCTCGGGGAGGAAACACCATATATTTT. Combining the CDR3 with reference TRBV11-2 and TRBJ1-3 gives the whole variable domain EAGVAQSPRYKIIEKRQSVAFWCNPISGHATLYWYQQILGQGPKLLIQFQNNGVVDDSQLPKDRFSAERLKGVDSTLKIQPAKLEDSAVYLCASSLTGARGGNTIYFGEGSWLTVV.